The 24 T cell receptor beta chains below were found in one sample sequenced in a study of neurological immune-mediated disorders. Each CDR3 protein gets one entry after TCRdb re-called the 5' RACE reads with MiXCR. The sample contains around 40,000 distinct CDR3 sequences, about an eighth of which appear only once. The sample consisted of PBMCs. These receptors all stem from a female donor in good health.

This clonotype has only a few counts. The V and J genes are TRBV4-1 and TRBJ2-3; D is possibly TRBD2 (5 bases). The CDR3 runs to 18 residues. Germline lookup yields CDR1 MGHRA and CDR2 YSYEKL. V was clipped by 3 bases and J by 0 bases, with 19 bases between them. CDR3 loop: CASSQQPGGLGSTDTQYF. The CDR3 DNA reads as TGCGCCAGCAGCCAGCAACCTGGAGGCCTGGGGAGCACAGATACGCAGTATTTT.

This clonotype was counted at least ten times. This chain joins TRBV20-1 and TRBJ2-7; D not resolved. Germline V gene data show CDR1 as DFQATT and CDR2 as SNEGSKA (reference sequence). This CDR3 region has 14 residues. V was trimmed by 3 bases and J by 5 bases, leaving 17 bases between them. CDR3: CSASLPRTANEQYF. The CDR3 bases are TGCAGTGCTAGCCTTCCAAGGACCGCGAACGAGCAGTACTTC.

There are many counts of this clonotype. The DNA of the CDR3 is TGTGCCAGCAGTCTACCGGGACCGAGACCTGGGGACACCATATATTTT. It encodes CASSLPGPRPGDTIYF. This chain joins TRBV12-3 or TRBV12-4 and TRBJ1-3; maybe TRBD1 (5 bases). V lost 5 bases and J 8 bases, leaving 22 bases between the germline ends. The CDR3 contains 16 residues.

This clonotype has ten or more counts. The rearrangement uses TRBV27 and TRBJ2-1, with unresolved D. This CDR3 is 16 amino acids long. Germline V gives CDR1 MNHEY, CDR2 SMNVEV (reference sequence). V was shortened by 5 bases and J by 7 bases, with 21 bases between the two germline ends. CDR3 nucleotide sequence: TGTGCCAGCAGTCCCCGACCACCCGAGGCTTCTAATGAGCAGTTCTTC. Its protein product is CASSPRPPEASNEQFF.

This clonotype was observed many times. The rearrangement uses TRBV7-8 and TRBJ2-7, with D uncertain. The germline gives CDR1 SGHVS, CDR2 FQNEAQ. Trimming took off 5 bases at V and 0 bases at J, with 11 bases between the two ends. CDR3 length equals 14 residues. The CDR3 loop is CASSPPGFSYEQYF. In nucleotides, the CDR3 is TGTGCCAGCAGCCCCCCCGGATTCTCCTACGAGCAGTACTTC.

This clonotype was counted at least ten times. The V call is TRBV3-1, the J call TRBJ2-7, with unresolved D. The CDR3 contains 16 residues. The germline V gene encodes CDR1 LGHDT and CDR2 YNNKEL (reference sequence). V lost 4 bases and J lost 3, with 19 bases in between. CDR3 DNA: TGTGCCAGCAGCCCACCGGGCTTTCCGAACGTCTACGAGCAGTACTTC. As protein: CASSPPGFPNVYEQYF.

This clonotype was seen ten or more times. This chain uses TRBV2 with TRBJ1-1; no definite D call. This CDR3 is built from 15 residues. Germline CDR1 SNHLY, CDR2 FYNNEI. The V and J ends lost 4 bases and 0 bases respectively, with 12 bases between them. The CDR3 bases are TGTGCCAGCAGTGCGGAGGGATGGATGAACACTGAAGCTTTCTTT. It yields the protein CASSAEGWMNTEAFF.

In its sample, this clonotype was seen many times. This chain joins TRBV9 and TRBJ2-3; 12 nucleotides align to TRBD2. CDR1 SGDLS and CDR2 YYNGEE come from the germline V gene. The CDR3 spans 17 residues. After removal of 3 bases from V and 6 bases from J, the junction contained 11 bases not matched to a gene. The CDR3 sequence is CASSGRLAGAQGDTQYF. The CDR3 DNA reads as TGTGCCAGCAGCGGCCGACTAGCGGGGGCCCAGGGGGATACGCAGTATTTT.

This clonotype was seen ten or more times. CDR3 sequence: CASSIKNGGRNEQFF. CDR3 DNA sequence: TGTGCCAGCAGCATCAAGAATGGCGGGCGCAATGAGCAGTTCTTC. The chain employs TRBV7-2 and TRBJ2-1, with a weak D call TRBD2 (5 bases). The CDR3 consists of 15 residues. Trimming cost V 5 bases and J 6 bases, with 17 bases left between them. CDR1 and CDR2 (germline): SGHTA, FQGNSA.

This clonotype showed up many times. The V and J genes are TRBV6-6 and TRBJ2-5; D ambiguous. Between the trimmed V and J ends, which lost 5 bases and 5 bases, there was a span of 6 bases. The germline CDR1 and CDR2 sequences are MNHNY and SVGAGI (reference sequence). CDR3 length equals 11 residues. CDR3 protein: CASSTRETQYF. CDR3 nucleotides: TGTGCCAGCAGTACCAGGGAGACCCAGTACTTC.

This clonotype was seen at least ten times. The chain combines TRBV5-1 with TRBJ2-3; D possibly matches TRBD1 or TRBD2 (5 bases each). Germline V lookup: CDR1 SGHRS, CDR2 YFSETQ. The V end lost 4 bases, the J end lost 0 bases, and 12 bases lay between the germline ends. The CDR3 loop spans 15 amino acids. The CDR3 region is CASSPGLPSTDTQYF. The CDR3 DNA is TGCGCCAGCAGCCCGGGGCTACCTAGCACAGATACGCAGTATTTT.

CDR3 loop: CSVVGIGPSAPQHF. CDR3 bases: TGCAGCGTTGTCGGTATCGGACCTAGCGCGCCCCAGCATTTT. This sequence joins TRBV29-1 and TRBJ1-5; D gene unclear. CDR1 SQVTM and CDR2 ANQGSEA come from the germline V gene. This CDR3 region has 14 residues. Trimming pared 4 bases from V and 9 bases from J, leaving 19 bases between.

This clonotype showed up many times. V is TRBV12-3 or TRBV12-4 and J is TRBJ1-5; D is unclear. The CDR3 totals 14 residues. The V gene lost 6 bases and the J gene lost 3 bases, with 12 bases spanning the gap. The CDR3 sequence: CASRGRDTNQPQHF. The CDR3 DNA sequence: TGTGCCAGCAGGGGCCGGGATACCAATCAGCCCCAGCATTTT.

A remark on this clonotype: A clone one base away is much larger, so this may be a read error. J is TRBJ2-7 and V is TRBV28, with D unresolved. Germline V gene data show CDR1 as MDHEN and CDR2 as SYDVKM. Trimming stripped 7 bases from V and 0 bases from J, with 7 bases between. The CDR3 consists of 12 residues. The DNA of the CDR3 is TGTGCCAGCACTTCCGGCTCCTACGAGCAGTACTTC. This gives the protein CASTSGSYEQYF. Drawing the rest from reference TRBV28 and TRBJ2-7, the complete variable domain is DVKVTQSSRYLVKRTGEKVFLECVQDMDHENMFWYRQDPGLGLRLIYFSYDVKMKEKGDIPEGYSVSREKKERFSLILESASTNQTSMYLCASTSGSYEQYFGPGTRLTVT.

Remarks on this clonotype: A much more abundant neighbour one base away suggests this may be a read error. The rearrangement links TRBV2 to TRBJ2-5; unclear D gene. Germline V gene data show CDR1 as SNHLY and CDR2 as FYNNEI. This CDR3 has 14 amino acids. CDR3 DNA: TGTGCCAGCAGTGACTCATCGTACCAAGAGACCCATTACTTC. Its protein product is CASSDSSYQETHYF.

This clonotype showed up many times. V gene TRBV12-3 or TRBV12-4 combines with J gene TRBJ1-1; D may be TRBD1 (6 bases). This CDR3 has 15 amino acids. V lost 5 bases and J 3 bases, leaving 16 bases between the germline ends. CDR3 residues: CASSPGGAGDTEAFF. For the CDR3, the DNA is TGTGCCAGCAGTCCCGGGGGGGCCGGGGACACTGAAGCTTTCTTT.

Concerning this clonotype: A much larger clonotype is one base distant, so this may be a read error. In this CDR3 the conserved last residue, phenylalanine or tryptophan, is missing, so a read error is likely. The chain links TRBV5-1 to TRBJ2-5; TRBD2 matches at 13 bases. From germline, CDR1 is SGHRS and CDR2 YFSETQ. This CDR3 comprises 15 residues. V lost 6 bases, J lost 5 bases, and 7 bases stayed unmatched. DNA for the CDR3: TGCGCCAGCACCACCACTAGCGGGGGGGCGGAGACCCAGTACTTA. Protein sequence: CASTTTSGGAETQYL.

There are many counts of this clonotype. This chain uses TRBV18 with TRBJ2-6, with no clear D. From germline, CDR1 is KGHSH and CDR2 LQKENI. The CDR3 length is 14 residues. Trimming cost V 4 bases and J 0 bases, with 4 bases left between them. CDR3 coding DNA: TGTGCCAGCTCACTAGCCTCTGGGGCCAACGTCCTGACTTTC. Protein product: CASSLASGANVLTF. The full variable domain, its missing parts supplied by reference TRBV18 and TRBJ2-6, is NAGVMQNPRHLVRRRGQEARLRCSPMKGHSHVYWYRQLPEEGLKFMVYLQKENIIDESGMPKERFSAEFPKEGPSILRIQQVVRGDSAAYFCASSLASGANVLTFGAGSRLTVL.

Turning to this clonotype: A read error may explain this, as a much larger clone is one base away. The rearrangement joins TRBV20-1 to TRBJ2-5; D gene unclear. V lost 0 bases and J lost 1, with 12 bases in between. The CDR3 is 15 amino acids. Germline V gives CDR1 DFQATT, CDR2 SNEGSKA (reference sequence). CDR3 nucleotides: TGCAGTGCTAGAGATTTGGGCAGCGTCCAAGAGACCCAGTACTTC. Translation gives CSARDLGSVQETQYF.

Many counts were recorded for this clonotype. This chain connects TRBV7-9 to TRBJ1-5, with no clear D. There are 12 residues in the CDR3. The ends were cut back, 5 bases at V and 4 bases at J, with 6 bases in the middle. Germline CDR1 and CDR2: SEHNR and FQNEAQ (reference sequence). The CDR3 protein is CASSTDNQPQHF. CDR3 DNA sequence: TGTGCCAGCAGCACAGATAATCAGCCCCAGCATTTT.

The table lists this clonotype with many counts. CDR3 bases: TGTGCCAGCGCCGTTGGGGCTAGCGGGGATGATACGCAGTATTTT. Protein: CASAVGASGDDTQYF. The chain employs TRBV19 and TRBJ2-3; 9 positions match TRBD2. The germline gives CDR1 LNHDA, CDR2 SQIVND (reference sequence). Trimming took 9 bases from V and 6 from J; bases not matched to a gene: 13. The CDR3 is 15 amino acids.

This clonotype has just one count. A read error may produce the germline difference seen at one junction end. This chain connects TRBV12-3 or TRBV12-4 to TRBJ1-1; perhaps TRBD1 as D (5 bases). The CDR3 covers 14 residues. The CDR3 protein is CVSSRDSENTEAFF. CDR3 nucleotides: TGTGTCAGCAGCAGAGACAGTGAGAACACTGAAGCTTTCTTT.

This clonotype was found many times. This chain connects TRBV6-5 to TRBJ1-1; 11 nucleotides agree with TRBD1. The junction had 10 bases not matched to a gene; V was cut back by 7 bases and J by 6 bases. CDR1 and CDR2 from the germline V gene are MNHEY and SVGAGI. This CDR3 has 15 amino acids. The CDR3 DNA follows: TGTGCCAGCATTAAACCGGGACAGGGGGGGCCTGAAGCTTTCTTT. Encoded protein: CASIKPGQGGPEAFF.

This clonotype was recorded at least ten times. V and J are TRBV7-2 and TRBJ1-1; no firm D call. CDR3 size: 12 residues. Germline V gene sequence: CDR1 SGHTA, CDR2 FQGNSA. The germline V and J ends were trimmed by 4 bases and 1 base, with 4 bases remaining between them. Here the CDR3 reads CASSWGNTEAFF. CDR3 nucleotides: TGTGCCAGCAGCTGGGGGAACACTGAAGCTTTCTTT. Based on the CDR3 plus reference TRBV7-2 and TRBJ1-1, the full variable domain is GAGVSQSPSNKVTEKGKDVELRCDPISGHTALYWYRQSLGQGLEFLIYFQGNSAPDKSGLPSDRFSAERTGGSVSTLTIQRTQQEDSAVYLCASSWGNTEAFFGQGTRLTVV.